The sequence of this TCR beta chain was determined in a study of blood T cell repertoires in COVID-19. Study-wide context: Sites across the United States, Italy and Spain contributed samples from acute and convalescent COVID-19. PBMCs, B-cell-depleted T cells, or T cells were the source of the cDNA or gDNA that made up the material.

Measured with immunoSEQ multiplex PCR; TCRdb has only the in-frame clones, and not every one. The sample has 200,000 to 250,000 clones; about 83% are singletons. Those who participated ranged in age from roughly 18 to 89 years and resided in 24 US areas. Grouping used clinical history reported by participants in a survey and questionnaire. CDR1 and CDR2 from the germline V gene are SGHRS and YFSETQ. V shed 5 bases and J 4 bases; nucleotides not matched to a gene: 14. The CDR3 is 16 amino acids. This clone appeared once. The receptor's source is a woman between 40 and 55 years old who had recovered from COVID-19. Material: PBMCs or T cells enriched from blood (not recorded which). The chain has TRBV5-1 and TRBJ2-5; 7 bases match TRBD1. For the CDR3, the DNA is TGCGCCAGCAGTGTTTTCGGGACAGCAAGGGGAGAGACCCAGTACTTC. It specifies CASSVFGTARGETQYF.